Below are 19 T cell receptor beta chains sequenced from a single sample in a study of radiation and T cells in renal cell carcinoma. The assay was immunoSEQ multiplex PCR, and TCRdb's table has in-frame clones only and misses some. The table records around 100,000 clones, 80% to 90% of them present only once. Time point reported: blood 4 weeks post-SBRT, at nephrectomy. Treatment given: 15 Gy SBRT to primary tumor, nephrectomy 4 weeks later. The sample in question was blood, obtained from a patient whose treatment included radiotherapy and nephrectomy. The receptors were sampled from a man aged 60 to 69 with renal cell carcinoma.

The V call is TRBV6-4, the J call TRBJ2-3; 8 bases are shared with TRBD2. The CDR3 has 14 amino acids. Looked up from germline, CDR1 is MRHNA and CDR2 is SNTAGT. V lost 6 bases and J lost 0; bases outside the gene matches: 2. Here the CDR3 DNA reads TGTGCCAGCAGCAGACTAGCGAGCACAGATACGCAGTATTTT. This sequence encodes CASSRLASTDTQYF.

The chain has TRBV4-1 and TRBJ1-5; D is unresolved. Germline lookup yields CDR1 MGHRA and CDR2 YSYEKL. The CDR3 spans 14 residues. V was trimmed by 3 bases and J by 6 bases, leaving 12 bases between them. CDR3 DNA sequence: TGCGCCAGCAGCCAGAGGGAAGTCGTTCAGCCCCAGCATTTT. Translated: CASSQREVVQPQHF.

J is TRBJ2-3 and V is TRBV4-1; 11 positions match TRBD2. Per the germline V gene, CDR1 is MGHRA and CDR2 is YSYEKL. This CDR3 comprises 15 residues. Trimming at V came to 0 bases and at J to 10 bases, leaving 6 bases not matched to a gene. CDR3: CASSQDLSGRAAQYF. The CDR3 DNA follows: TGCGCCAGCAGCCAAGACCTTAGCGGGAGGGCCGCGCAGTATTTT.

The V and J genes are TRBV19 and TRBJ2-7; TRBD2 might be the D (6 bases). V was pared by 2 bases and J by 3 bases, with 14 bases between. Germline lookup yields CDR1 LNHDA and CDR2 SQIVND (reference sequence). The CDR3 runs to 15 residues. CDR3 protein: CASSIFSAEGYEQYF. CDR3 DNA sequence: TGTGCCAGTAGTATATTCTCCGCGGAGGGCTACGAGCAGTACTTC.

This chain joins TRBV9 and TRBJ1-1; 7 bases are a match to TRBD1. This CDR3 spans 15 amino acids. From germline, CDR1 is SGDLS and CDR2 YYNGEE. Losses at the gene ends were 3 bases for V and 1 base for J; bases not matched to a gene: 6. CDR3 protein: CASSGRTGGNTEAFF. CDR3 nucleotide sequence: TGTGCCAGCAGCGGACGGACAGGAGGGAACACTGAAGCTTTCTTT.

The V and J genes are TRBV5-4 and TRBJ2-3; 7 bases fit TRBD2. J was trimmed by 1 base and V by 4 bases; bases with no gene match: 9. Germline V gene sequence: CDR1 SGHNT, CDR2 YYREEE (reference sequence). The CDR3 is made up of 16 amino acids. The CDR3, as DNA: TGTGCCAGCAGCAGCCGTGGGGGAGGGGGCACAGATACGCAGTATTTT. Amino acids: CASSSRGGGGTDTQYF.

There are a few counts of this clone. This sample also contains other DNA sequences that code for the same CDR3. The V and J genes are TRBV5-4 and TRBJ2-5, with D unclear. This CDR3 is built from 14 residues. CDR1 and CDR2 (germline): SGHNT, YYREEE (reference sequence). Trimming took 0 bases from V and 5 from J, leaving 11 bases between them. This CDR3 reads CASSLAGVGETQYF. The CDR3 DNA sequence: TGTGCCAGCAGCTTGGCAGGAGTCGGTGAGACCCAGTACTTC.

V and J are TRBV5-6 and TRBJ2-7; possible D gene TRBD2, 6 bases. The V end lost 0 bases, the J end lost 3 bases, and 13 bases lay between the germline ends. The CDR3 loop spans 15 amino acids. Germline V CDR1 and CDR2: SGHDT, YYEEEE. DNA for the CDR3: TGTGCCAGCAGCTTGGAGAATAGGGGAGGCTACGAGCAGTACTTC. Its translation: CASSLENRGGYEQYF.

This clone occurred once. The J gene is TRBJ2-7, the V gene TRBV27; 8 nucleotides line up with TRBD1. Germline V gives CDR1 MNHEY, CDR2 SMNVEV (reference sequence). V was pared by 3 bases and J by 3 bases, with 10 bases of the junction left unmatched. This CDR3 has 16 amino acids. The CDR3 region is CASSFLGTGEGYEQYF. The CDR3 nucleotides are TGTGCCAGCAGTTTCCTAGGGACAGGTGAAGGCTACGAGCAGTACTTC.

The chain employs TRBV4-3 and TRBJ2-7; the match to TRBD1 covers 10 bases. CDR1 LGHNA and CDR2 YSLEER come from the germline V gene. J lost 4 bases, V lost 6 bases, and 6 bases had no gene match. This CDR3 comprises 14 residues. The CDR3: CASSSGTGEYEQYF. Written as DNA, the CDR3 is TGCGCCAGCAGTAGCGGGACAGGGGAGTACGAGCAGTACTTC.

The chain combines TRBV4-1 with TRBJ1-2; D gene unclear. CDR3 length: 14 amino acids. V dropped 0 bases and J dropped 3 bases, with 8 bases sitting between them. The germline CDR1 and CDR2 sequences are MGHRA and YSYEKL. The CDR3 is CASSQDLGDYGYTF. CDR3 bases: TGCGCCAGCAGCCAAGATTTGGGTGACTATGGCTACACCTTC.

The V and J genes are TRBV30 and TRBJ2-5; 9 bases are a match to TRBD2. The DNA end lines up better with TRBJ2-7; the J call may be wrong. The V gene's germline CDR1 is GTSNPN and CDR2 SVGIG (reference sequence). This CDR3 is built from 18 residues. CDR3 in DNA: TGTGCCTGGAGTCTAAACCGCCGGGGCAGCGGGAGGCCGGGCGAGCAGTACTTC. This sequence encodes CAWSLNRRGSGRPGEQYF.

Only a few counts were recorded for this clone. The V and J genes are TRBV4-1 and TRBJ2-7; D is unclear. This CDR3 is built from 16 residues. Germline CDR1 is MGHRA and CDR2 is YSYEKL. The V end was cut by 2 bases, the J end by 2 bases, with 16 bases between. CDR3 sequence reads: CASSQTKDQSAYEQYF. The CDR3 nucleotides are TGCGCCAGCAGCCAAACGAAGGACCAATCTGCCTACGAGCAGTACTTC.

The V gene is TRBV11-2, the J gene TRBJ2-1; D is tentatively TRBD1 or TRBD2 (6 bases each). CDR1 and CDR2 (germline): SGHAT, FQNNGV. Trimming removed 5 bases from V and 3 bases from J, with 14 bases in between. CDR3 length: 15 amino acids. DNA of the CDR3: TGTGCCAGCAGCCGCTTAGGAGGGGGCTACAATGAGCAGTTCTTC. Translated: CASSRLGGGYNEQFF.

This chain links TRBV7-2 with TRBJ2-5; D is unresolved. V lost 1 base to trimming and J lost 1 base, with 7 bases between them. Germline V gene sequence: CDR1 SGHTA, CDR2 FQGNSA. The CDR3 consists of 14 residues. CDR3 sequence reads: CASSLVQLQETQYF. CDR3 in DNA: TGTGCCAGCAGCTTAGTACAGCTCCAAGAGACCCAGTACTTC. The full variable domain, rest sourced from reference TRBV7-2 and TRBJ2-5, is GAGVSQSPSNKVTEKGKDVELRCDPISGHTALYWYRQSLGQGLEFLIYFQGNSAPDKSGLPSDRFSAERTGGSVSTLTIQRTQQEDSAVYLCASSLVQLQETQYFGPGTRLLVL.

The chain recombines TRBV28 with TRBJ2-7; 7 positions match TRBD1. The germline V gene encodes CDR1 MDHEN and CDR2 SYDVKM. The trim removed 8 bases at V and 5 bases at J, leaving 3 bases unmatched. The CDR3 totals 11 residues. The CDR3 DNA reads TGTGCCAGCCGAGGGGGCCACGAGCAGTACTTC. Protein product: CASRGGHEQYF.

This sequence joins TRBV5-1 and TRBJ2-5, with 7 positions matching TRBD2. Per germline, CDR1 SGHRS and CDR2 YFSETQ. This CDR3 is built from 14 residues. V lost 6 bases, J lost 5 bases, and 10 bases stayed unmatched. The CDR3 protein is CASIATAGRETQYF. Written as DNA, the CDR3 is TGCGCCAGCATAGCGACGGCCGGGAGGGAGACCCAGTACTTC.

The CDR3 DNA reads TGTGCCAGCTGTCGGGTCGAACCTCCCTACGAGCAGTACTTC. It is translated as CASCRVEPPYEQYF. The J gene is TRBJ2-7, the V gene TRBV6-1; D is unclear. V lost 8 bases and J lost 2, with 16 bases in between. The CDR3 runs 14 residues. Germline CDR1 MNHNS, CDR2 SASEGT.

In its sample, this clone was seen once. The DNA of the CDR3 is TGTGCCATCAGTGACCCGGTCTCTTTGGGAGATACGCAGTATTTT. Protein sequence: CAISDPVSLGDTQYF. V and J are TRBV10-3 and TRBJ2-3; D unresolved. Germline V gives CDR1 ENHRY, CDR2 SYGVKD. Trimming pared 3 bases from V and 5 bases from J, leaving 15 bases between. CDR3 length equals 15 residues.